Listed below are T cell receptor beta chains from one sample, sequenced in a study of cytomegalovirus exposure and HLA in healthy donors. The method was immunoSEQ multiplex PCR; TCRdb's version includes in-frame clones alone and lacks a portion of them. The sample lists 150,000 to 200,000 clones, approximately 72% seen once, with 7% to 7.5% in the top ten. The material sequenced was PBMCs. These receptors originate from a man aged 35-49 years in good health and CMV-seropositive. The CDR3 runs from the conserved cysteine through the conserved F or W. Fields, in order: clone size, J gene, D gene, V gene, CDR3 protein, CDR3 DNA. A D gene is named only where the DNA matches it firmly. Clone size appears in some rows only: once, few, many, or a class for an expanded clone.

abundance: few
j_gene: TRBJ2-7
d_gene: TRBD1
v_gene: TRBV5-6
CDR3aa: CASSIGTARYEQYF
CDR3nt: TGTGCCAGCAGCATAGGGACAGCCAGATACGAGCAGTACTTC

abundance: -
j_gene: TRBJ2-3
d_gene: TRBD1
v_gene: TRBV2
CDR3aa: CASTRDRGPVPDTQYF
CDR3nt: TGTGCCAGCACCAGGGACAGGGGGCCCGTCCCAGATACGCAGTATTTT

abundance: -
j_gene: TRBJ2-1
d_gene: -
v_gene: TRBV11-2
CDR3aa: CASSLVTYYNEQFF
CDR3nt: TGTGCCAGCAGCTTAGTAACCTATTACAATGAGCAGTTCTTC

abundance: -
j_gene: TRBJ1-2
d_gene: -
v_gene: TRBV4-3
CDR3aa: CASSQDSDSLEGYTF
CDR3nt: TGCGCCAGCAGCCAAGATAGTGACAGTCTCGAGGGCTACACCTTC

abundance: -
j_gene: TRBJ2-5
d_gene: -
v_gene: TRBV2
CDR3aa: CASSEALVQGRTQYF
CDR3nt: TGTGCCAGCAGTGAAGCTCTGGTTCAGGGGAGAACCCAGTACTTC

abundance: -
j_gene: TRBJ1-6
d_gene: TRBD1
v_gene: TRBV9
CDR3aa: CASSTGGSPLHF
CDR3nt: TGTGCCAGCAGTACAGGGGGATCACCCCTCCACTTT

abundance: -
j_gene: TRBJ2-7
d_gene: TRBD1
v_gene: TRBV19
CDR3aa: CASSFGQGATYEQYF
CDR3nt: TGTGCCAGTAGTTTCGGACAGGGGGCCACCTACGAGCAGTACTTC

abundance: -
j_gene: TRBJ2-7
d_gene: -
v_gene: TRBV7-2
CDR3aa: CASSKPADEQYF
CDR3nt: TGTGCCAGCAGCAAGCCCGCCGACGAGCAGTACTTC

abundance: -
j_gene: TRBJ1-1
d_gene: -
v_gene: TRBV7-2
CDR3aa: CASSPQGNTEAFF
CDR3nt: TGTGCCAGCAGCCCACAGGGGAACACTGAAGCTTTCTTT

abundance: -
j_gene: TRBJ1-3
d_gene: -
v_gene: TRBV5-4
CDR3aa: CASSFAPSSGNTIYF
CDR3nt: TGTGCCAGCAGCTTCGCACCGAGCTCTGGAAACACCATATATTTT

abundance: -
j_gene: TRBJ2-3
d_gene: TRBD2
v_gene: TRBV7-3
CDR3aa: CASSSGNRGDTQYF
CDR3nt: TGTGCCAGCAGCAGCGGGAACCGGGGAGATACGCAGTATTTT

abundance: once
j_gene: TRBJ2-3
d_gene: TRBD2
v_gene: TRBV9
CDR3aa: CASSVGSGGAYDTQYF
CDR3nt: TGTGCCAGCAGCGTAGGTAGCGGGGGGGCGTACGATACGCAGTATTTT

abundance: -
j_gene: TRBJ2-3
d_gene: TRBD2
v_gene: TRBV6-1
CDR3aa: CASSEVRGGSTDTQYF
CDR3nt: TGTGCCAGCAGTGAAGTCCGGGGGGGGAGCACAGATACGCAGTATTTT

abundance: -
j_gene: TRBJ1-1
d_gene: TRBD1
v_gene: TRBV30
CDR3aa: CAWRGQGNTEAFF
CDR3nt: TGTGCCTGGAGGGGACAGGGGAACACTGAAGCTTTCTTT

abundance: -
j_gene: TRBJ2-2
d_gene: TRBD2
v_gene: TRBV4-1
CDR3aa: CASSQVERGGTGELFF
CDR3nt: TGCGCCAGCAGCCAAGTTGAGCGGGGGGGCACCGGGGAGCTGTTTTTT

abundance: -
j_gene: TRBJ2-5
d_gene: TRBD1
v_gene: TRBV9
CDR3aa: CASSTTGQGLGETQYF
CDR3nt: TGTGCCAGCAGCACCACGGGACAGGGTTTGGGAGAGACCCAGTACTTC

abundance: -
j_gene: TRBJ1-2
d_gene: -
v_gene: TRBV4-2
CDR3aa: CASSPGDYGYTF
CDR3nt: TGTGCCAGCAGCCCCGGGGACTATGGCTACACCTTC

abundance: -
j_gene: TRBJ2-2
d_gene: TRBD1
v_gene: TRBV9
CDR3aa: CASSVATGGGGELFF
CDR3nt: TGTGCCAGCAGCGTAGCCACAGGGGGCGGCGGGGAGCTGTTTTTT

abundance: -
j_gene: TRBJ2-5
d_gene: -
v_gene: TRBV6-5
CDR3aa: CASSPGSDGETQYF
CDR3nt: TGTGCCAGCAGCCCGGGATCGGACGGAGAGACCCAGTACTTC

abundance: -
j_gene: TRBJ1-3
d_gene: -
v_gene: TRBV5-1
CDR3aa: CASMKDSSGGNTIYF
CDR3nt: TGCGCCAGCATGAAGGACAGTAGTGGCGGAAACACCATATATTTT

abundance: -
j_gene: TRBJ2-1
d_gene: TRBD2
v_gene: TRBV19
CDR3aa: CASSTRTSGDNEQFF
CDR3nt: TGTGCCAGTAGTACCCGGACTAGCGGGGACAATGAGCAGTTCTTC

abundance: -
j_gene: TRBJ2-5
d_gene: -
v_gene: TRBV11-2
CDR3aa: CASSPPGRGETQYF
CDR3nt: TGTGCCAGCAGCCCCCCTGGGCGCGGGGAGACCCAGTACTTC

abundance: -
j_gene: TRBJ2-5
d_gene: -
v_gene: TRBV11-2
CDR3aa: CASSLGGRGQYF
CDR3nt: TGTGCCAGCAGCTTAGGGGGGCGGGGGCAGTACTTC

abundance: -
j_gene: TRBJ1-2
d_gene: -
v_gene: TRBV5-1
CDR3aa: CASSPGGRQGYGGYTF
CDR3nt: TGCGCCAGCAGCCCAGGCGGACGGCAGGGTTACGGTGGCTACACCTTC

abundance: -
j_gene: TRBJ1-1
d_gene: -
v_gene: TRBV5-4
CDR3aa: CASSLGQLYTEAFF
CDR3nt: TGTGCCAGCAGCTTGGGACAGCTATACACTGAAGCTTTCTTT

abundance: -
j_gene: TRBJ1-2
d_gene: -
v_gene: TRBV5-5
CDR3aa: CASSPVRDTLFGYTF
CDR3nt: TGTGCCAGCAGTCCCGTCCGGGACACCCTGTTTGGCTACACCTTC

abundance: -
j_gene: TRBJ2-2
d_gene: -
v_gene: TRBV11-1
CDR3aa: CASSLGRGNGELFF
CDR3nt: TGTGCCAGCAGCCTCGGGCGAGGGAATGGGGAGCTGTTTTTT

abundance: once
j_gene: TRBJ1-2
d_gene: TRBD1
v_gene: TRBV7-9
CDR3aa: CASSLDRDRWGYTF
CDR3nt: TGTGCCAGCAGCTTAGACAGGGACAGGTGGGGCTACACCTTC

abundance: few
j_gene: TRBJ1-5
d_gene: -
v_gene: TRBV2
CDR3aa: CASSLDLSNQPQHF
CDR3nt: TGTGCCAGCAGTTTGGACTTGAGCAATCAGCCCCAGCATTTT

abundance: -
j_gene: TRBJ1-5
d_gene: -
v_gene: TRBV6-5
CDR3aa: CPSQHPGNQPQHF
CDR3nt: TGTCCCTCCCAGCACCCCGGGAATCAGCCCCAGCATTTT

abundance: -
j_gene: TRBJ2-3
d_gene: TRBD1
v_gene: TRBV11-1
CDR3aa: CASSSHRDRGPHTQYF
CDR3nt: TGTGCCAGCAGCTCGCACCGGGACAGGGGACCTCATACGCAGTATTTT

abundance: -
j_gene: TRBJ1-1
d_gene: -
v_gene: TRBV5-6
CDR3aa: CASSSAGRRTEAFF
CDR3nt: TGTGCCAGCAGCTCGGCAGGGAGGAGGACTGAAGCTTTCTTT

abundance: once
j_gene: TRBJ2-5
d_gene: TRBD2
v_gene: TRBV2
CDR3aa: CASSEWTSRETQYF
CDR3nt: TGTGCCAGCAGTGAATGGACTAGTAGAGAGACCCAGTACTTC

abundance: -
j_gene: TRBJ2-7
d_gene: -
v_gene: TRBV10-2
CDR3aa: CASSELVSYEQYF
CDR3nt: TGCGCCAGCAGTGAGCTAGTCAGCTACGAGCAGTACTTC

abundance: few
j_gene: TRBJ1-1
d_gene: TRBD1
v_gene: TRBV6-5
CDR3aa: CASSYRSTGATEAFF
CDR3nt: TGTGCCAGCAGTTACCGGAGTACAGGGGCCACTGAAGCTTTCTTT

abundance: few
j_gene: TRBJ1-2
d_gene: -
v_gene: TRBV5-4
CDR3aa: CASSLGAGASYYGYTF
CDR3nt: TGTGCCAGCAGCTTGGGGGCGGGGGCCAGTTACTATGGCTACACCTTC

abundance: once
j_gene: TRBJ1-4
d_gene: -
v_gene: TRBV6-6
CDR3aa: CASSRTENALFF
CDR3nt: TGTGCCAGCAGTCGGACAGAGAACGCACTGTTTTTT

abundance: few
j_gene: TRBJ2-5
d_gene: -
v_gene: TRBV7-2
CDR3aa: CASSRPGETQYF
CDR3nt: TGTGCCAGCAGTCGCCCCGGAGAGACCCAGTACTTC

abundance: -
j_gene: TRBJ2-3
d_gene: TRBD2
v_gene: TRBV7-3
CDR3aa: CASSLKANGLAGGRVDTQYF
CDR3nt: TGTGCCAGCAGCTTAAAGGCGAACGGACTAGCGGGGGGGCGAGTAGATACGCAGTATTTT

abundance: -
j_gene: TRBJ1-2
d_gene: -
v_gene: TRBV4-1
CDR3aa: CASSLSTGANYGYTF
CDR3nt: TGCGCCAGCAGCCTATCGACAGGAGCTAACTATGGCTACACCTTC

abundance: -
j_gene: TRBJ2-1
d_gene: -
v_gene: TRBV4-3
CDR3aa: CASSQATADEQFF
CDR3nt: TGCGCCAGCAGCCAAGCGACGGCGGATGAGCAGTTCTTC

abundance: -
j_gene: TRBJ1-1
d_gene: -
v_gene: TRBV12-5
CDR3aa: CASGLVQGEAFF
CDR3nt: TGTGCTAGTGGTTTGGTACAGGGTGAAGCTTTCTTT

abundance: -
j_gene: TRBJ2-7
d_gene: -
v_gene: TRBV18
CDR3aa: CASSPTQGRNEQYF
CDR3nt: TGTGCCAGCTCACCAACCCAGGGGCGGAACGAGCAGTACTTC

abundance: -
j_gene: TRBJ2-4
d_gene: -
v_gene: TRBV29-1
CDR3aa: CSFLGGSIQYF
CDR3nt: TGCAGCTTCCTAGGAGGGAGCATTCAGTACTTC

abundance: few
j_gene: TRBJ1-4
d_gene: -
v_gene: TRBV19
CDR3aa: CASSIGGQQGEKLFF
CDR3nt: TGTGCCAGTAGTATAGGCGGGCAACAAGGGGAAAAACTGTTTTTT

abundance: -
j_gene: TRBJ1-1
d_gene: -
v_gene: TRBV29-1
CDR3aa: CSGGVKSEAFF
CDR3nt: TGCAGCGGGGGGGTGAAGTCTGAAGCTTTCTTT

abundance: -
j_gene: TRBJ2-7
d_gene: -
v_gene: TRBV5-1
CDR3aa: CASSLSGQNYEQYF
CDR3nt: TGCGCCAGCAGCTTGTCCGGACAGAACTACGAGCAGTACTTC

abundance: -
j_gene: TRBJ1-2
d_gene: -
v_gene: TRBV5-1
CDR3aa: CASSPRAGERGYTF
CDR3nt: TGCGCCAGCAGCCCGCGGGCAGGGGAGCGGGGCTACACCTTC

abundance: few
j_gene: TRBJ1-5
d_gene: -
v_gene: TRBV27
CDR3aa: CASSLWKGEKPQHF
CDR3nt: TGTGCCAGCAGTTTATGGAAGGGGGAAAAGCCCCAGCATTTT

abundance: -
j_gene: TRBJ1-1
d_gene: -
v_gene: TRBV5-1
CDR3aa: CASSLGSMNTEAFF
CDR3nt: TGCGCCAGCAGCTTGGGTAGTATGAACACTGAAGCTTTCTTT

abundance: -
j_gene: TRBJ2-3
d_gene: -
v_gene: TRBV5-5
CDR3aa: CASSLGGEGTQYF
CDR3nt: TGTGCCAGCAGCTTGGGGGGGGAAGGGACGCAGTATTTT

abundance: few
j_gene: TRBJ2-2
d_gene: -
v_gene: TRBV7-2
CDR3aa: CASSLPWGSAAGELFF
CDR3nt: TGTGCCAGCAGTCTCCCATGGGGTAGCGCGGCCGGGGAGCTGTTTTTT

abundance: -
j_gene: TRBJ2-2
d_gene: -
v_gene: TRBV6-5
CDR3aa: CASSYPRAGGTGELFF
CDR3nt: TGTGCCAGCAGTTACCCCCGGGCCGGGGGCACCGGGGAGCTGTTTTTT

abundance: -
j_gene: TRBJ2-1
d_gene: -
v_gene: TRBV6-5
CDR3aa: CASSYSEVREQFF
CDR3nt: TGTGCCAGCAGTTACTCAGAGGTTAGGGAGCAGTTCTTC

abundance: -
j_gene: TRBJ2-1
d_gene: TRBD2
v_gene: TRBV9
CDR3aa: CASSVSGGHNERFF
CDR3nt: TGTGCCAGCAGCGTTAGCGGGGGACACAATGAGCGGTTCTTC

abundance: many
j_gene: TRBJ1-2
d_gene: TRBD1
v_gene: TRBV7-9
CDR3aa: CASSLAHRGPIVYGYTF
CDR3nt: TGTGCCAGCAGCTTAGCGCACAGGGGCCCAATCGTCTATGGCTACACCTTC

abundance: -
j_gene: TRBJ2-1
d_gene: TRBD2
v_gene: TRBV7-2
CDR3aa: CASSITGGTTYNEQFF
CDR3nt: TGTGCCAGCAGCATAACCGGGGGGACTACCTACAATGAGCAGTTCTTC